This TCR beta chain was retrieved from a study of T cell responses to AZD1222 COVID-19 vaccine. The table came from immunoSEQ multiplex PCR; TCRdb's copy has only in-frame clones and leaves some out. The repertoire holds some 78,000 clones, with roughly 85% as singletons. Germline CDR1 and CDR2: SEHNR and FQNEAQ (reference sequence). The CDR3 has 14 amino acids. Between the trimmed V and J ends, which lost 5 bases and 2 bases, there was a span of 11 bases. The source is an adult who received the AZD1222 COVID-19 vaccine. Source: peripheral blood, taken 28 days after the second AZD1222 dose. The chain uses TRBV7-9 and TRBJ2-3; a weak D match, TRBD2 (6 bases). CDR3 sequence: CASSGGPITDTQYF. CDR3 DNA: TGTGCCAGCAGCGGAGGGCCTATCACAGATACGCAGTATTTT.